This T cell receptor (beta chain) was identified during a study of cytomegalovirus exposure and HLA in healthy donors. Overall study context: Early on, a data release was issued that held some 91 million unique TCRs from HLA-typed donors. General observations from the study: A missense variant in DCLRE1C was later tied to TCR beta V- and J-gene trimming. In a later analysis, donors in an Asian-associated ancestry cluster reportedly had fewer N-insertions in productive TCRs than the cohort mean.

The primer mix had 60 Vbeta and 13 Jbeta primers. Method: immunoSEQ multiplex PCR; TCRdb's copy keeps in-frame clones and lacks some. The table shows about 94,000 clones, with roughly 86% occurring only once. The CDR3 spans 13 residues. Trimming pared 4 bases from V and 1 base from J, leaving 9 bases between. CDR1 is SGHDT, CDR2 YYEEEE, per germline. Of note for this clone: The antigen remains unidentified.

Sequenced material: PBMCs. The V call is TRBV5-6, the J call TRBJ2-7; D uncertain. This receptor was identified in a human donor in good health. CDR3 sequence: CASSLRRSYEQYF. The CDR3 coding sequence is TGTGCCAGCAGCCTCAGGCGTTCCTACGAGCAGTACTTC.